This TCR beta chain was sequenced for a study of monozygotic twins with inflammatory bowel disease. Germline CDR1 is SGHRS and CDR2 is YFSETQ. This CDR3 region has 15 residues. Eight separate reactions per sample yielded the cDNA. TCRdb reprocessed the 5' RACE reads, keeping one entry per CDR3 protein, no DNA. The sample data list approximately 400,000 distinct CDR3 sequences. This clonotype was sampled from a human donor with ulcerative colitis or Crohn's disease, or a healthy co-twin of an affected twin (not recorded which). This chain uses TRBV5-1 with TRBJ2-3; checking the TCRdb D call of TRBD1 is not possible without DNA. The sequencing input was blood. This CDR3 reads CASSRQDRGEDTQYF. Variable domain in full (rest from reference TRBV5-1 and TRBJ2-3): KAGVTQTPRYLIKTRGQQVTLSCSPISGHRSVSWYQQTPGQGLQFLFEYFSETQRNKGNFPGRFSGRQFSNSRSEMNVSTLELGDSALYLCASSRQDRGEDTQYFGPGTRLTVL.